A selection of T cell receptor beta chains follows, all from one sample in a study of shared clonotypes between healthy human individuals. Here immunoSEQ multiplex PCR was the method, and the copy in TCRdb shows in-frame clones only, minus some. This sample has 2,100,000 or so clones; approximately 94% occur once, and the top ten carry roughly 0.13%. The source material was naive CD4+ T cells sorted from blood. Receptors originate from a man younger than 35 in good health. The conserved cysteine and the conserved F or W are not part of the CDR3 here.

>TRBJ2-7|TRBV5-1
ASSLGQFYEQY
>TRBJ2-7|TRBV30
AWSTILISGPEGHYEQY
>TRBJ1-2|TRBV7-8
ASSLEGYGYT
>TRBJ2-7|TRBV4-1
ASSQDLAGAPYEQY
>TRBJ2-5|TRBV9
ASSVGDSSYQETQY
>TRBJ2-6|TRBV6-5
ASRYRENNVLT
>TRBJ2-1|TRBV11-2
ASSLEGGSSYNEQF
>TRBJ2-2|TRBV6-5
ASGGQAANTGELF
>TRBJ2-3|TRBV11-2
ASSRYRGSTDTQY
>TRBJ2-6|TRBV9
ASSPNPSTSGANVLT
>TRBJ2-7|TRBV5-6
ASSFPFDRGDEQY
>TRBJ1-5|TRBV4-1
ASSQAGNQPQH
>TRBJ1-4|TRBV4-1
ASSQFGQGIGNEKLF
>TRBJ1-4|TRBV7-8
ASSRSGIPTNEKLF
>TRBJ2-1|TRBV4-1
ASSHRTSGGNEQF
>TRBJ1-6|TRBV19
ASSSTGGNSPLH
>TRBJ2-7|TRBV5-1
ASSLLAGSTYEQY
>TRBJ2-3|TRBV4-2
ASSQVGVADTQY
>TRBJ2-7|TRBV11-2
ASSFGSGAPSYEQY
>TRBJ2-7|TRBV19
ASSTGTSGRYEQY
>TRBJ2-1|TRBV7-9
ASPPRERVNEQF
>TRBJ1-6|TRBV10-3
ATTPRQGDSPLH
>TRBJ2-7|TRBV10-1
ASSVGTGAYEQY
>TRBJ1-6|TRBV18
ASSPVGENSPLH
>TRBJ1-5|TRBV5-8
ASSLGGQGYQPQH
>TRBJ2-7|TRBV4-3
ASSQEVGTASYEQY
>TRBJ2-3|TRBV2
ASRTGVTQY
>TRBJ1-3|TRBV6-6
ASGGQGGGNTIY
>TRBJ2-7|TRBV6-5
ASSYSRQGAYEQY
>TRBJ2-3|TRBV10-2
ASRSGLAGGSTQY
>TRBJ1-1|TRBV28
ASSLRALNTEAF
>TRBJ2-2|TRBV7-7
ASRLGEGTGELF
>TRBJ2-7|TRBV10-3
AISESLPTGGSGEQY
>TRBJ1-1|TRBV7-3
ASSLDRDTEAF
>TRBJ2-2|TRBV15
ATSGVLLNTGELF
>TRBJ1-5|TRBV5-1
ASRLTGANNQPQH
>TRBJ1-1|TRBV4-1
ASSHNILTGPFEAF
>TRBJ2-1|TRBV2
ASTYLGAGVDNEQF
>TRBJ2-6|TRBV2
ASRGTGGKTGANVLT
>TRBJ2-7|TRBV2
ASSEGVISYEQY
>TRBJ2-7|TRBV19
ASTPGQGPYEQY
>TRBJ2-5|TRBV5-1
ASRPSGGAETQY
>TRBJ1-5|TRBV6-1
ASSERDPHLSRTSEGNQPQH
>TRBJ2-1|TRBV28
ASSFRQGAGEQF
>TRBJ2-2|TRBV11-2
ASSRAGKANTGELF
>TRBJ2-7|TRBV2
ASMREAGAYEQY
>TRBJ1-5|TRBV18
ASSRSGNNQPQH
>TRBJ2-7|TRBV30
AWSVRPGLAGGEQY